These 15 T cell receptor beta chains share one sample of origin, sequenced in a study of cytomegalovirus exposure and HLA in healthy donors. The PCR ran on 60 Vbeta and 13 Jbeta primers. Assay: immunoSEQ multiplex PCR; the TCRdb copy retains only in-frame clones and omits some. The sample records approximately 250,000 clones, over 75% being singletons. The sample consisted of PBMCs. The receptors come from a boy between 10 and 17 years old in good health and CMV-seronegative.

In DNA, the CDR3 is TGCGCCAGCAGCTACTGGGGAGGTGGGGCCAACGTCCTGACTTTC. It is translated as CASSYWGGGANVLTF. This chain links TRBV4-1 with TRBJ2-6; tentative D call: TRBD2 (6 bases). The V gene's germline CDR1 is MGHRA and CDR2 YSYEKL. The V end lost 5 bases, the J end lost 3 bases, and 11 bases lay between the germline ends. CDR3 length: 15 amino acids.

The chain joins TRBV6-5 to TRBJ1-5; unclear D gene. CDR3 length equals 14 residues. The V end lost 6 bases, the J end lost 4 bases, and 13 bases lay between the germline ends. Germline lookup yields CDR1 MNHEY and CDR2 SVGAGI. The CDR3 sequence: CASSHREENQPQHF. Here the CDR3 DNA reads TGTGCCAGCAGCCACCGGGAGGAAAATCAGCCCCAGCATTTT.

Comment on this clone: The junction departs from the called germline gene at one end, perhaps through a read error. The CDR3 nucleotides read TGTGCTAGCAGCTGGCCGGGGACAGGGGTAACCTACGAGCAGTACTTC. This translates into CASSWPGTGVTYEQYF. The genes are TRBV7-7 and TRBJ2-7; the match to TRBD1 covers 10 bases. CDR3 length: 16 residues. CDR1 and CDR2 (germline): SSHAT, FNYEAQ (reference sequence).

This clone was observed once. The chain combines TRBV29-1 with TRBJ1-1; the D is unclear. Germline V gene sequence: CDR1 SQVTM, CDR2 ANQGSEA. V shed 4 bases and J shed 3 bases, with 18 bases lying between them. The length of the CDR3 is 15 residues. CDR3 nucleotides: TGCAGCGTTGCGGCGGGGTCCCCTCGTGACACTGAAGCTTTCTTT. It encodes CSVAAGSPRDTEAFF. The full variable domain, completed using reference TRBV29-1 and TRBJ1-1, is SAVISQKPSRDICQRGTSLTIQCQVDSQVTMMFWYRQQPGQSLTLIATANQGSEATYESGFVIDKFPISRPNLTFSTLTVSNMSPEDSSIYLCSVAAGSPRDTEAFFGQGTRLTVV.

The DNA for the CDR3 is TGTGCCAGCAGTGGACAGGAGAACACTGAAGCTTTCTTT. Its translation is CASSGQENTEAFF. This chain connects TRBV2 to TRBJ1-1; possibly TRBD1 for D (6 bases). CDR1 is SNHLY, CDR2 FYNNEI, per germline. V was cut by 4 bases and J by 1 base, with 7 bases left in between. The CDR3 is 13 amino acids.

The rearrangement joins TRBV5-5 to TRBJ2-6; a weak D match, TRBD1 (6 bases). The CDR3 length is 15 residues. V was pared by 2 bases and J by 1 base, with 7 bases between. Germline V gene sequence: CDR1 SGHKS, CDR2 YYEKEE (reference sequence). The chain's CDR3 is CASSFQGSGANVLTF. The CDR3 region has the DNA TGTGCCAGCAGCTTTCAGGGGTCTGGGGCCAACGTCCTGACTTTC.

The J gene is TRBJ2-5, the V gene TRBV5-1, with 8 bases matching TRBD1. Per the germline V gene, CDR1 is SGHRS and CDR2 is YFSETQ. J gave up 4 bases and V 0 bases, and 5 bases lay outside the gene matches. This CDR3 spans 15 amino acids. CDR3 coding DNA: TGCGCCAGCAGCTTGGCCTTAGACAGGGGAGAGACCCAGTACTTC. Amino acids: CASSLALDRGETQYF.

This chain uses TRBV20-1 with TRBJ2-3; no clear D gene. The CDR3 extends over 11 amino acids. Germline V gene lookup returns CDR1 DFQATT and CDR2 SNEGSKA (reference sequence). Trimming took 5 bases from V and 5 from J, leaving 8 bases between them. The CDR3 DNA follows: TGCAGTGCTGCTGGCATAGATACGCAGTATTTT. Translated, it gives CSAAGIDTQYF.

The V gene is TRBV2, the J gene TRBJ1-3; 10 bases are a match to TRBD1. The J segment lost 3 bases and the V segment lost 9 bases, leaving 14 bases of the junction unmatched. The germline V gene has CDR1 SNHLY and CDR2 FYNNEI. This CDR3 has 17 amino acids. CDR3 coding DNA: TGTGCCAGTAAGGCCCGAAGTGGGACAGGGGATGGAAACACCATATATTTT. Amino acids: CASKARSGTGDGNTIYF.

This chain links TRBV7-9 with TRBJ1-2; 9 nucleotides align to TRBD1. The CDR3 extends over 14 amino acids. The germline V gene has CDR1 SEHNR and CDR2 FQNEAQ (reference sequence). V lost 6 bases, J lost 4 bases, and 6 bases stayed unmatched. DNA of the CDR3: TGTGCCAGCAGTCACAGGGGGCCGGGCTATGGCTACACCTTC. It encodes CASSHRGPGYGYTF.

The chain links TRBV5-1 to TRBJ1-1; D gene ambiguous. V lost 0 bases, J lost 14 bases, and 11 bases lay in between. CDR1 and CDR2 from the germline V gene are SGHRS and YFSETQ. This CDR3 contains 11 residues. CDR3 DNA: TGCGCCAGCAGCTTGGAAGGCGGATTGTTCTTT. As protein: CASSLEGGLFF.

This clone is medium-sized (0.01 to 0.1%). CDR3 sequence: CASRMLENTEAFF. CDR3 DNA sequence: TGTGCCAGCAGAATGTTAGAAAACACTGAAGCTTTCTTT. The chain combines TRBV6-6 with TRBJ1-1; no reliable D call. The CDR3 contains 13 residues. The germline V gene encodes CDR1 MNHNY and CDR2 SVGAGI (reference sequence). Trimming left V 6 bases short and J 2 bases short, with 10 bases between.

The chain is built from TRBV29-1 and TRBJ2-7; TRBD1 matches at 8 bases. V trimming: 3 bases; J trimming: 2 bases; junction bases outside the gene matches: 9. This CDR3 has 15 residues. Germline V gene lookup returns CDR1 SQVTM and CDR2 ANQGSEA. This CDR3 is CSVERSDRDAYEQYF. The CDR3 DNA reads TGCAGCGTTGAGAGATCGGACAGGGATGCCTACGAGCAGTACTTC.

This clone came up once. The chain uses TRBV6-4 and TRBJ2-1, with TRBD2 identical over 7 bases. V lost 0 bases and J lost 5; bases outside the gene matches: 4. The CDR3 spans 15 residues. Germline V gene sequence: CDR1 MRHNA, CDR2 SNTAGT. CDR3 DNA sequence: TGTGCCAGCAGTGACTCAAGGGACTATAACAATGAGCAGTTCTTC. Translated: CASSDSRDYNNEQFF.

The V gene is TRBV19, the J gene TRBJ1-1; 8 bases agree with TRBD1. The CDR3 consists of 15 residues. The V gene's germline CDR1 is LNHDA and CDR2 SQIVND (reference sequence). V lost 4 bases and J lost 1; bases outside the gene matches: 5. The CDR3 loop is CASSTTGEWNTEAFF. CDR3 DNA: TGTGCCAGTAGTACGACAGGGGAATGGAACACTGAAGCTTTCTTT.